This T cell receptor (beta chain) is from a study of T cells expressing NK-cell markers (dated by TCRdb to 2018 to 2020). General notes on the study: TCR beta-chain repertoires were profiled in sorted CD3+CD56+NKG2C+, CD3+CD56+NKG2C- and CD3+CD56-NKG2C+ T-cell subsets from several donors. Among the eight sequenced donors, seven were HCMV-seropositive and one was HCMV-seronegative. All eight donors whose samples were sequenced were randomly selected healthy volunteers, three of them men and five women. Libraries were sequenced as 2 x 150 bp reads on Illumina HiSeq 2000/2500, MiSeq or NextSeq. Study-wide findings and limitations: It remained unclear whether the expanded NKG2C-expressing T cell clones were specific for HCMV antigens. Those dominant clonotypes were again the most abundant among CD3+CD56-NKG2C+ cells in a handful of donors, at about 28.3-65%. For 6 or 7 donors, the dominant CD3+CD56+NKG2C+ clonotypes were among the top 10 CD8+ clonotypes and accounted for about 1.0-8% of CD8+ T cells.

To determine HCMV serostatus, a commercial ELISA kit was used to detect HCMV-specific IgG in serum. Ficoll density gradient centrifugation was used to isolate peripheral blood mononuclear cells from blood. The CDR3 contains 16 residues, cysteine and phenylalanine counted. DNA for this receptor is not on file. CDR1 and CDR2 (ENHRY, SYGVKD) derive from the germline V gene. As for this clonotype: Which antigen it targets is not known.

Sequencing relied on an Illumina HiSeq 2000. TCR beta cDNA libraries were prepared using 5'RACE template switching, which introduced a universal primer site and unique molecular identifiers. Synthesis of cDNA was primed from the TCR beta constant segment and was followed by two consecutive PCR amplification steps. The source study handled its data this way. Reads were demultiplexed and grouped by UMI with MIGEC, and clonotypes were assembled and quantified with MiTCR. To exclude erroneous sequences, only TCR cDNA sequences supported by at least two reads were retained. The tcR package was used for downstream repertoire analysis, and clonotypes were matched across fractions by CDR3 nucleotide sequence plus V segment. VDJmatch was used to annotate antigen specificity against VDJdb, with one amino acid substitution in CDR3 permitted. TCRdb reprocessed the sequencing reads and holds a single record per CDR3 protein sequence, with no DNA. The V and J calls follow TCRdb's processing rather than the paper's. This sample's table carries 500,000 to 600,000 distinct CDR3 sequences. The top ten clonotypes cover roughly 3.6% of the sample.

The chain joins TRBV10-3 to TRBJ2-6; TCRdb lists TRBD2, though no DNA is available to test this call. The sequence was collected from a man between 18 and 35 years old in good health. Donor details come from another sample of the same person, matched by shared clones. The sample comprised blood T cells: a sorted CD56 or NKG2C T cell subset, CD4+ or CD8+ T cells, or bulk PBMC T cells (not recorded which). This receptor has the CDR3 CANYGVGGSGANVLTF.